This is a list of T cell receptor beta chains from one sample in a study of T-cell reconstitution after alpha-beta-depleted transplantation in children. Using its own MiXCR run on the PCR reads, TCRdb lists one record per CDR3 protein. The sample has roughly 500,000 distinct CDR3 sequences, roughly a tenth seen once; the top ten hold around 2.2%. Source: PBMCs, taken before TCRalphabeta/CD19-depleted stem cell transplant. The receptors derive from a child aged 2 to 10 with inherited bone marrow failure, due to receive a stem cell transplant. The conserved cysteine and the conserved F or W are not part of the CDR3 here. Each record gives: V gene, D gene, CDR3 protein. D genes are given only for firm matches.

>TRBV18|.
ASSPLELYTGELF
>TRBV6-2/TRBV6-3|.
ASMGQSYEQY
>TRBV20-1|.
SASRPKNIQY
>TRBV6-5|.
ASSYSKGAYEQY
>TRBV5-1|.
ASSLETGSDQPQH
>TRBV27|.
ASSLGRVQPQH
>TRBV29-1|.
SARDSDQPQH
>TRBV6-5|TRBD1
ASSYDPGGIYGYT
>TRBV14|.
ASSPRRHGSYNEQF
>TRBV12-3/TRBV12-4|.
ASSLSPRAQY
>TRBV3-1|TRBD1
ASSQAGGDYGYT
>TRBV7-9|.
ASSVWGQVGNTEAF
>TRBV15|.
ATSRVLTPSYGYT
>TRBV5-1|.
ASSLGSPYDQY
>TRBV11-1|TRBD2
ASTPTGVAGAFVTDTQY
>TRBV5-1|TRBD2
ASSEGLAGTVGF
>TRBV7-2|TRBD2
ASSLYPSGFQETQY
>TRBV11-2|.
ASSLMGQKETQY
>TRBV6-2/TRBV6-3|.
ASTNRASSYEQY
>TRBV4-2|TRBD2
ASSQEETSGYEQF
>TRBV5-1|TRBD1
ASSVMGQGEVQY
>TRBV28|TRBD2
ASSHPLLSGMKLRKQY